These 26 T cell receptor beta chains were all obtained from the same sample, sequenced in a study of patients and donors after allogeneic stem cell transplantation (dated by TCRdb to 2019 to 2021). Library generation was performed with RT-PCR. These reads were obtained on a NextSeq 550. Using fastp at Q25 and MiXCR, TCRdb reprocessed the public reads and kept productive beta chains. Here each entry gathers all rows of one CDR3 protein and keeps the most common genes and DNA. The sample contains approximately 200,000 distinct CDR3 sequences, around two fifths of them found a single time. The ten largest clonotypes hold 30% to 35% of the sample. Sequencing used blood, either unsorted or a sorted T cell fraction (not recorded which). Receptor source: a human donor who was either an allogeneic HSCT recipient or a stem cell or donor lymphocyte infusion donor (not recorded which). It is not recorded whose cells these are; they may come from a transplant donor.

This chain connects TRBV7-6 to TRBJ1-3; 7 nucleotides match TRBD1. The ends lost 5 bases at V and 0 bases at J; junction bases unmatched: 10. The germline V gene has CDR1 SGHVS and CDR2 FNYEAQ. The CDR3 length is 17 residues. CDR3 sequence: CASSRSGTASSGNTIYF. The CDR3 DNA follows: TGTGCCAGCAGCAGATCCGGGACAGCGTCCTCTGGAAACACCATATATTTT.

The V and J genes are TRBV6-5 and TRBJ2-1, with 7 bases fitting TRBD2. V gave up 4 bases and J gave up 0 bases; unmatched junction bases: 3. The germline gives CDR1 MNHEY, CDR2 SVGAGI. The CDR3 spans 15 residues. The CDR3 loop is CASSSASGSYNEQFF. The CDR3 bases are TGTGCCAGCAGTTCGGCTAGCGGCTCCTACAATGAGCAGTTCTTC.

The gene calls are TRBV7-8 and TRBJ2-5, with D possibly being TRBD1 (5 bases). This CDR3 spans 15 amino acids. Trimming took off 2 bases at V and 0 bases at J, with 10 bases between the two ends. Germline V gene sequence: CDR1 SGHVS, CDR2 FQNEAQ. In nucleotides, the CDR3 is TGTGCCAGCAGCTTATTGGGGCAGTACCAAGAGACCCAGTACTTC. Residues: CASSLLGQYQETQYF.

The chain employs TRBV5-6 and TRBJ1-5, with a possible D match to TRBD1 (6 bases). The CDR3 loop spans 15 amino acids. Germline assignment: CDR1 SGHDT and CDR2 YYEEEE. Trimming shortened V by 5 bases and J by 4 bases, and 16 bases separated the two germline ends. The chain's CDR3 is CASSTGHGVNQPQHF. The CDR3 nucleotides are TGTGCCAGCAGTACGGGACACGGAGTAAATCAGCCCCAGCATTTT.

The sample holds a few counts of this clonotype. The chain couples TRBV14 to TRBJ1-1, with 9 bases fitting TRBD1. V lost 1 base and J lost 5; bases outside the gene matches: 5. The CDR3 loop spans 15 amino acids. The germline V gene encodes CDR1 SGHDN and CDR2 FVKESK. The CDR3 nucleotides are TGTGCCAGCAGCCAAGTACAGGGGGCGCGTACTGAAGCTTTCTTT. Translating gives CASSQVQGARTEAFF.

The chain employs TRBV7-2 and TRBJ2-1, with 8 bases fitting TRBD2. The V gene's germline CDR1 is SGHTA and CDR2 FQGNSA. V was pared by 6 bases and J by 2 bases, with 12 bases of the junction left unmatched. There are 17 residues in the CDR3. CDR3 sequence reads: CASSTGPGRGAYNEQFF. DNA for the CDR3: TGTGCCAGCAGTACGGGCCCCGGGAGGGGGGCCTACAATGAGCAGTTCTTC.

This clonotype was seen a handful of times. The chain uses TRBV29-1 and TRBJ1-4, with unresolved D. This CDR3 is 12 amino acids long. V gave up 3 bases and J gave up 6 bases, with 8 bases separating them. The germline V gene has CDR1 SQVTM and CDR2 ANQGSEA. The CDR3 DNA is TGCAGCGTTGATTCGGGCCATGAAAAACTGTTTTTT. Translating it yields CSVDSGHEKLFF.

This clonotype was seen only a few times. The J gene is TRBJ1-2, the V gene TRBV6-6, with 10 positions matching TRBD1. The CDR3 length is 14 residues. The V gene's germline CDR1 is MNHNY and CDR2 SVGAGI (reference sequence). After removal of 2 bases from V and 6 bases from J, the junction contained 3 bases not matched to a gene. The CDR3 region is CASSYGGQGDGYTF. CDR3 DNA: TGTGCCAGCAGTTACGGCGGACAGGGGGATGGCTACACCTTC.

The sample holds a few counts of this clonotype. The chain uses TRBV7-2 and TRBJ2-3; TRBD2 aligns across 7 bases. CDR1 SGHTA and CDR2 FQGNSA come from the germline V gene. This CDR3 comprises 13 residues. The V segment lost 1 base and the J segment 9 bases; nucleotides outside the gene matches: 4. For the CDR3, the DNA is TGTGCCAGCAGCTTAGGGATGGGAGGGACGCAGTATTTT. Encoded protein: CASSLGMGGTQYF. The full variable domain, rest sourced from reference TRBV7-2 and TRBJ2-3, is GAGVSQSPSNKVTEKGKDVELRCDPISGHTALYWYRQSLGQGLEFLIYFQGNSAPDKSGLPSDRFSAERTGGSVSTLTIQRTQQEDSAVYLCASSLGMGGTQYFGPGTRLTVL.

The rearrangement links TRBV2 to TRBJ1-1; possibly TRBD1 for D (6 bases). Per the germline V gene, CDR1 is SNHLY and CDR2 is FYNNEI. Trimming cost V 6 bases and J 10 bases, with 18 bases left between them. This CDR3 contains 13 residues. The CDR3 bases are TGTGCCAGCAGAGGGGGGGACGGCGGAGGAGCTTTCTTT. The encoded protein is CASRGGDGGGAFF. The full variable domain, its missing parts supplied by reference TRBV2 and TRBJ1-1, is EPEVTQTPSHQVTQMGQEVILRCVPISNHLYFYWYRQILGQKVEFLVSFYNNEISEKSEIFDDQFSVERPDGSNFTLKIRSTKLEDSAMYFCASRGGDGGGAFFGQGTRLTVV.

V is TRBV4-3 and J is TRBJ1-5; D is unresolved. Germline values: CDR1 LGHNA, CDR2 YSLEER. Trimming took 1 base from V and 1 from J, leaving 5 bases between them. The CDR3 sequence is 14 residues long. The CDR3 is CASSQGESNQPQHF. The CDR3 DNA sequence: TGCGCCAGCAGCCAAGGAGAAAGCAATCAGCCCCAGCATTTT.

With regard to this clonotype: A read error may produce the germline difference seen at one junction end. The chain couples TRBV4-1 to TRBJ2-7; no clear D. Germline values: CDR1 MGHRA, CDR2 YSYEKL. CDR3 length equals 15 residues. Here the CDR3 DNA reads TGCGCCAGCAGCCAAGAATGGGGTATCTCCGACGAGCAGTACTTC. Amino acids: CASSQEWGISDEQYF.

This clonotype has a handful of counts. This chain uses TRBV5-6 with TRBJ1-1, with TRBD1 as a possible D gene (5 bases). Trimming took off 4 bases at V and 7 bases at J, with 11 bases between the two ends. Germline V lookup: CDR1 SGHDT, CDR2 YYEEEE. The CDR3 has 12 amino acids. The CDR3 region is CASSEGSVEAFF. The DNA for the CDR3 is TGTGCCAGCAGCGAGGGGTCCGTTGAAGCTTTCTTT.

The CDR3 here is CAISPGQGDTNSPLHF. The CDR3 nucleotides read TGTGCCATCAGTCCGGGACAGGGGGATACTAATTCACCCCTCCACTTT. This chain uses TRBV10-3 with TRBJ1-6; the match to TRBD1 covers 11 bases. The CDR3 spans 16 residues. The V gene's germline CDR1 is ENHRY and CDR2 SYGVKD. The V and J ends lost 5 bases and 6 bases, in that order; junction bases with no gene match: 6.

The CDR3 region has the DNA TGTGCCAGCATTCCCGGCGGGGGGGTTAGGAATTCACCCCTCCACTTT. It is translated as CASIPGGGVRNSPLHF. The chain couples TRBV6-6 to TRBJ1-6, with TRBD1 as a possible D gene (5 bases). The V end was cut by 7 bases, the J end by 7 bases, with 20 bases between. CDR3 length: 16 residues. CDR1 MNHNY and CDR2 SVGAGI come from the germline V gene (reference sequence).

The rearrangement joins TRBV7-2 to TRBJ2-2, with D possibly matching TRBD2 (6 bases). The germline V and J ends were trimmed by 6 bases and 0 bases, with 14 bases remaining between them. The V gene's germline CDR1 is SGHTA and CDR2 FQGNSA. The CDR3 loop spans 16 amino acids. The CDR3 bases are TGTGCCAGCAGTCGACGACTAGGACCGAACACCGGGGAGCTGTTTTTT. Protein sequence: CASSRRLGPNTGELFF.

This clonotype came up once. This chain connects TRBV29-1 to TRBJ2-7; 7 positions agree with TRBD1. V shed 0 bases, J shed 6 bases, and the junction held 8 bases outside the gene matches. Looked up from germline, CDR1 is SQVTM and CDR2 is ANQGSEA. This CDR3 is built from 14 residues. The CDR3 nucleotides read TGCAGCGTTGAAGATGGAAAAGGGGGCGGCGAGCAGTACTTC. Encoded protein: CSVEDGKGGGEQYF.

The chain couples TRBV4-3 to TRBJ2-7; 11 bases map to TRBD2. Looked up from germline, CDR1 is LGHNA and CDR2 is YSLEER. This CDR3 contains 19 residues. The junction had 16 bases not matched to a gene; V was cut back by 3 bases and J by 3 bases. This chain's CDR3 is CASSQDLPGGTSGYYEQYF. Here the CDR3 DNA reads TGCGCCAGCAGCCAGGACCTACCCGGCGGGACTAGCGGATACTACGAGCAGTACTTC.

The V and J genes are TRBV12-3 or TRBV12-4 and TRBJ1-1; no clear D. The ends were cut back, 2 bases at V and 7 bases at J, with 14 bases in the middle. This CDR3 comprises 14 residues. CDR3 sequence: CASSLHPSSGEAFF. CDR3 nucleotides: TGTGCCAGCAGTTTACACCCTTCGAGCGGTGAAGCTTTCTTT.

This clonotype was seen more than once but under ten times. The J gene is TRBJ1-5, the V gene TRBV7-2, with D tentatively TRBD1 (6 bases). The V end lost 4 bases, the J end lost 0 bases, and 13 bases lay between the germline ends. Germline V gives CDR1 SGHTA, CDR2 FQGNSA. CDR3 length: 16 amino acids. The CDR3 DNA reads as TGTGCCAGCAGCTACGGGACACCGCATAGCAATCAGCCCCAGCATTTT. Its translation: CASSYGTPHSNQPQHF.

V is TRBV4-3 and J is TRBJ2-1, with D possibly TRBD2 on 6 matching bases. V lost 5 bases to trimming and J lost 4 bases, with 18 bases between them. Germline V lookup: CDR1 LGHNA, CDR2 YSLEER. The CDR3 contains 16 residues. The CDR3 loop is CASSDPLTSSYNEQFF. The CDR3 nucleotides are TGCGCCAGCAGCGACCCCCTCACTAGCAGTTACAATGAGCAGTTCTTC.

CDR3 loop: CARLQGQGVTNQPQHF. The CDR3 bases are TGTGCCAGACTACAAGGGCAGGGCGTCACCAATCAGCCCCAGCATTTT. V usage is TRBV6-5 and J usage is TRBJ1-5; perhaps TRBD1 as D (5 bases). V was clipped by 9 bases and J by 3 bases, with 21 bases between them. CDR1 MNHEY and CDR2 SVGAGI come from the germline V gene. CDR3 size: 16 residues.

The genes are TRBV28 and TRBJ1-4; tentatively, D is TRBD1 (5 bases). Germline-derived CDR1 and CDR2 are MDHEN and SYDVKM. The CDR3 totals 14 residues. The V gene lost 6 bases and the J gene lost 6 bases, with 14 bases spanning the gap. The CDR3 region is CASRMGGVDEKLFF. The CDR3 DNA reads as TGTGCCAGCAGAATGGGGGGGGTGGATGAAAAACTGTTTTTT. Combining the CDR3 with reference TRBV28 and TRBJ1-4 gives the whole variable domain DVKVTQSSRYLVKRTGEKVFLECVQDMDHENMFWYRQDPGLGLRLIYFSYDVKMKEKGDIPEGYSVSREKKERFSLILESASTNQTSMYLCASRMGGVDEKLFFGSGTQLSVL.

The genes are TRBV7-2 and TRBJ1-6; 8 positions match TRBD1. The germline V gene has CDR1 SGHTA and CDR2 FQGNSA. The V gene end was trimmed by 5 bases and the J gene end by 3 bases; junction bases not matched to a gene: 12. The CDR3 totals 18 residues. Here the CDR3 DNA reads TGTGCCAGCAGCCCGCCGAGGCAGGGGGCCTACTATAATTCACCCCTCCACTTT. Amino acids: CASSPPRQGAYYNSPLHF. The entire variable domain, with the rest obtained from reference TRBV7-2 and TRBJ1-6, is as follows: GAGVSQSPSNKVTEKGKDVELRCDPISGHTALYWYRQSLGQGLEFLIYFQGNSAPDKSGLPSDRFSAERTGGSVSTLTIQRTQQEDSAVYLCASSPPRQGAYYNSPLHFGNGTRLTVT.

This clonotype was seen a handful of times. The rearrangement joins TRBV12-3 or TRBV12-4 to TRBJ1-2; 7 bases agree with TRBD1. The CDR3 runs 15 residues. V lost 2 bases to trimming and J lost 4 bases; unmatched junction nucleotides: 7. In nucleotides, the CDR3 is TGTGCCAGCAGTTTACGGACAGGAGCTACCTATGGCTACACCTTC. This gives the protein CASSLRTGATYGYTF.

The sample holds a few counts of this clonotype. The genes are TRBV7-6 and TRBJ2-1; a possible D gene is TRBD2 (5 bases). Germline CDR1 and CDR2: SGHVS and FNYEAQ. CDR3 length: 16 amino acids. With 1 base removed from V and 1 base from J, the gap between germline ends came to 11 bases. Here the CDR3 reads CASSLGYSESYNEQFF. The CDR3 bases are TGTGCCAGCAGCTTAGGGTATAGCGAGTCCTACAATGAGCAGTTCTTC.